The entry below gives a single TCR beta chain sequence along with its context. In the source study's methods: For nucleated cells, counts were estimated from reference gene primer amplification. Clones were sequenced by immunoSEQ multiplex PCR, and TCRdb holds only the in-frame ones, with some missing. V, J and clone size are those of that table, while D and trimming were read from the DNA. The sample yields 24,000 or so clones, roughly 80% seen once. The sample is drawn from a study of blood T cell repertoires in COVID-19. Study-wide context: Both acute and convalescent COVID-19 samples were obtained from the United States, Italy and Spain. The cDNA or gDNA used as material had been derived from T cells, B-cell-depleted T cells, or PBMCs.

Trimming cost V 4 bases and J 2 bases, with 14 bases left between them. The CDR3 consists of 15 residues. The germline CDR1 and CDR2 sequences are LNHDA and SQIVND (reference sequence). Sequenced material: peripheral blood. This receptor was identified in a woman of 80 years or more with acute or convalescent COVID-19. J is TRBJ1-1 and V is TRBV19; TRBD1 is a possible D gene (6 bases). The CDR3 is CASSTTGTRNTEAFF. CDR3 coding DNA: TGTGCCAGTAGTACGACCGGGACAAGAAACACTGAAGCTTTCTTT.